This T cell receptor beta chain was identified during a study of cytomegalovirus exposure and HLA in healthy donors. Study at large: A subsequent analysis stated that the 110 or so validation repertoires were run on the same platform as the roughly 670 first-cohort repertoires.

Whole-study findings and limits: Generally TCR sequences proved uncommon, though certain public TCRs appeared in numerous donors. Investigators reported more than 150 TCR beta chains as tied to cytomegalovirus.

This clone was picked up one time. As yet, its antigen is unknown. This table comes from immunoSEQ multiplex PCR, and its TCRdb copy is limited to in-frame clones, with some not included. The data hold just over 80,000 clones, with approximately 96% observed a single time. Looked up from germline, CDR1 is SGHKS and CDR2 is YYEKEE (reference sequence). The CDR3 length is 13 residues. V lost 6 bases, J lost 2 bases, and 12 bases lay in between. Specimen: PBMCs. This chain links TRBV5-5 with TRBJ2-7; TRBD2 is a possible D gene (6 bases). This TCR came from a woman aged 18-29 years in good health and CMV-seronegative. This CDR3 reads CASTLEGPYEQYF. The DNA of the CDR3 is TGTGCCAGCACGTTGGAGGGCCCCTACGAGCAGTACTTC.